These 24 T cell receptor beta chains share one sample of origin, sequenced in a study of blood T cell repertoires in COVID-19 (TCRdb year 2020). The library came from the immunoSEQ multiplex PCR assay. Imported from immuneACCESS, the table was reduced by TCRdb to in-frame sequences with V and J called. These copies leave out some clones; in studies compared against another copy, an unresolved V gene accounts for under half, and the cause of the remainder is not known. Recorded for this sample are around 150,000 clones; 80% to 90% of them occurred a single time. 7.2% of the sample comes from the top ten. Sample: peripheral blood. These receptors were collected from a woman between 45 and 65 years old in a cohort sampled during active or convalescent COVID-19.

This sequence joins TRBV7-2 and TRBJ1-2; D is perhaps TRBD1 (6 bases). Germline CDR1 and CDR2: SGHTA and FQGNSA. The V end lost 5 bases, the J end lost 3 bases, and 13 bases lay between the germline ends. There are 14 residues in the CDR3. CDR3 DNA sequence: TGTGCCAGCAGCCTAAACCCAGGGGACTATGGCTACACCTTC. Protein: CASSLNPGDYGYTF.

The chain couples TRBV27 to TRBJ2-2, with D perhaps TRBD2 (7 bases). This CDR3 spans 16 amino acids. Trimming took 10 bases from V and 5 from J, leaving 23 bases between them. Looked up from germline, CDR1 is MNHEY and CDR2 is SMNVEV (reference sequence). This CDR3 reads CATRGTGRGLTGELFF. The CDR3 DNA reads TGTGCCACCCGGGGAACAGGGCGGGGGTTGACCGGGGAGCTGTTTTTT.

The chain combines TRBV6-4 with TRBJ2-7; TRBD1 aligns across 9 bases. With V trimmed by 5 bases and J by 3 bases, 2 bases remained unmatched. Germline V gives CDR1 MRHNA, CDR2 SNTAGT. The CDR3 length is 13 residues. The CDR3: CASSPTGGYEQYF. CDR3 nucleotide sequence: TGTGCCAGCAGTCCGACAGGGGGCTACGAGCAGTACTTC.

CDR3 in DNA: TGCGCCAGCAGCCTAGGGACAGTTAATTCACCCCTCCACTTT. This translates into CASSLGTVNSPLHF. The chain recombines TRBV5-1 with TRBJ1-6; 7 nucleotides align to TRBD1. The junction had 4 bases not matched to a gene; V was cut back by 4 bases and J by 6 bases. This CDR3 region has 14 residues. Germline CDR1 reads SGHRS; CDR2 reads YFSETQ.

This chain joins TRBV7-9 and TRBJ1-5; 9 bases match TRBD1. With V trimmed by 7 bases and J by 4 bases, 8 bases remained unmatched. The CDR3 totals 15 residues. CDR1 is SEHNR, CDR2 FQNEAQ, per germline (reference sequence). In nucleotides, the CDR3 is TGTGCCAGCACCTCGGGGACAGGGACGAATCAGCCCCAGCATTTT. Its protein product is CASTSGTGTNQPQHF.

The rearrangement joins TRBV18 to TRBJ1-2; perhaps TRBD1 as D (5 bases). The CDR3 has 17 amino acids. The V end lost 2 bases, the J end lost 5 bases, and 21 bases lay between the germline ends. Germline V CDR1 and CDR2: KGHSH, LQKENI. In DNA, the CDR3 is TGTGCCAGCTCACCAACGGGGGAGTCCTTGATCACTTATGGCTACACCTTC. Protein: CASSPTGESLITYGYTF.

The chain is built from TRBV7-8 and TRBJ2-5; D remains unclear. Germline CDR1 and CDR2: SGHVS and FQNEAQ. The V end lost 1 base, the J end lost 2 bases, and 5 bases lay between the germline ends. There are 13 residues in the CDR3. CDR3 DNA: TGTGCCAGCAGCTTAGGCAGGCAAGAGACCCAGTACTTC. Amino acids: CASSLGRQETQYF.

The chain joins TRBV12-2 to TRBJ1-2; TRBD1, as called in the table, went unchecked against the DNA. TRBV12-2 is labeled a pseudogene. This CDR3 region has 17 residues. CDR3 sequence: CASRLAQKQGLNYGYTF. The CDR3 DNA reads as TGTGCAAGTCGCTTAGCGCAGAAACAGGGGCTAAACTATGGCTACACCTTC.

The chain's CDR3 is CASSLYTAAAEAFF. The DNA for the CDR3 is TGTGCCAGCAGCTTATATACCGCGGCGGCGGAAGCTTTCTTT. The chain has TRBV7-9 and TRBJ1-1, with D unresolved. The V gene's germline CDR1 is SEHNR and CDR2 FQNEAQ (reference sequence). This CDR3 is 14 amino acids long. The V gene lost 2 bases and the J gene lost 8 bases, with 15 bases spanning the gap.

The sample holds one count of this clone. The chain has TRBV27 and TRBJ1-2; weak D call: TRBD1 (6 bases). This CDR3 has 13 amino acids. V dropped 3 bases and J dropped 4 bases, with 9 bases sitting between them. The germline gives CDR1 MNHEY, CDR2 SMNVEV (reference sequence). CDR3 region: CASSFGDTYGYTF. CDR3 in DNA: TGTGCCAGCAGTTTCGGGGACACCTATGGCTACACCTTC.

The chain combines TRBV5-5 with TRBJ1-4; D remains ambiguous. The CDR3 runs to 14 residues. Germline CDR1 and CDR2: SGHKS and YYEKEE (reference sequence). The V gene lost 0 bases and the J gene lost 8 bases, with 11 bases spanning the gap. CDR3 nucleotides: TGTGCCAGCAGCTTGGGTATGGTGGAGGAAAAACTGTTTTTT. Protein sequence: CASSLGMVEEKLFF. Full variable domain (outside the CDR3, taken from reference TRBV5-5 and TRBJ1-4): DAGVTQSPTHLIKTRGQQVTLRCSPISGHKSVSWYQQVLGQGPQFIFQYYEKEERGRGNFPDRFSARQFPNYSSELNVNALLLGDSALYLCASSLGMVEEKLFFGSGTQLSVL.

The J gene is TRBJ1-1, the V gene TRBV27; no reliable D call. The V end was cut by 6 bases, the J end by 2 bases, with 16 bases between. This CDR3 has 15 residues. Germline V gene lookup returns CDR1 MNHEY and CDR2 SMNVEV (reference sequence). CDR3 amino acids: CASRTRQISNTEAFF. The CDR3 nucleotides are TGTGCCAGCAGAACCCGCCAGATCTCTAACACTGAAGCTTTCTTT.

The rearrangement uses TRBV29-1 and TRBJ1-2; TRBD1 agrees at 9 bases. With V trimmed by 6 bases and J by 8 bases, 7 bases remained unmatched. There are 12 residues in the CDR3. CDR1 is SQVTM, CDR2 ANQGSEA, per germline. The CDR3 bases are TGCAGCGTAAGACAGGGGGTTAGGGGCTACACCTTC. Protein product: CSVRQGVRGYTF.

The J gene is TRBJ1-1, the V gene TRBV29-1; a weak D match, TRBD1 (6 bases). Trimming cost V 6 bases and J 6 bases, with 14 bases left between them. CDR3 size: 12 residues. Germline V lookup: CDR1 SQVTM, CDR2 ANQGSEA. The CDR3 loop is CSVAGEGAEAFF. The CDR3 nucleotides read TGCAGCGTGGCAGGGGAAGGGGCTGAAGCTTTCTTT.

CDR3: CASSIGGEDTEAFF. The CDR3 DNA reads TGTGCCAGCTCAATCGGGGGAGAGGACACTGAAGCTTTCTTT. The chain recombines TRBV18 with TRBJ1-1; maybe TRBD1 (5 bases). V lost 5 bases to trimming and J lost 3 bases, with 13 bases between them. This CDR3 is 14 amino acids long. In germline, CDR1 is KGHSH, CDR2 LQKENI.

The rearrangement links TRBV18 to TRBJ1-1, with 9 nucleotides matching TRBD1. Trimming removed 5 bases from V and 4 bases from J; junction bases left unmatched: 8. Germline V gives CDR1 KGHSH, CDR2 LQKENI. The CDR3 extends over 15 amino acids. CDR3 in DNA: TGTGCCAGCTCAACCATACAGGGGGCGAGCACTGAAGCTTTCTTT. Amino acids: CASSTIQGASTEAFF. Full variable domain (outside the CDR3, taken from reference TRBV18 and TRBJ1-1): NAGVMQNPRHLVRRRGQEARLRCSPMKGHSHVYWYRQLPEEGLKFMVYLQKENIIDESGMPKERFSAEFPKEGPSILRIQQVVRGDSAAYFCASSTIQGASTEAFFGQGTRLTVV.

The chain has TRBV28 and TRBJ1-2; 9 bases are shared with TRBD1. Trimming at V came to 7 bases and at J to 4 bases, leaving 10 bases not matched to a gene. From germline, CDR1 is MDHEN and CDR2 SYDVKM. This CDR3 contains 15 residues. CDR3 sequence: CASNIGRDRAYGYTF. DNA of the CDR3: TGTGCCAGCAACATAGGACGGGACAGGGCCTATGGCTACACCTTC.

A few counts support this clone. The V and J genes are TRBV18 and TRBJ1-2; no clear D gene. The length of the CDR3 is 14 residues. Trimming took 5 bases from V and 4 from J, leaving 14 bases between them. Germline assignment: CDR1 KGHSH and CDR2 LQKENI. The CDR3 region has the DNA TGTGCCAGCTCATCCACCACGGGGATCTATGGCTACACCTTC. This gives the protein CASSSTTGIYGYTF.

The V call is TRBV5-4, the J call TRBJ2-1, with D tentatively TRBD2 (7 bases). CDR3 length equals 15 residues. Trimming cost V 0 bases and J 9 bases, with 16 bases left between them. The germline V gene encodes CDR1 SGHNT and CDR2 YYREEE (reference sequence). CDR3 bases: TGTGCCAGCAGCTTGGCGTCGTCGGGGGGCGCTGAGCAGTTCTTC. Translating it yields CASSLASSGGAEQFF. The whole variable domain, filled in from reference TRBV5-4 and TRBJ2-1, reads ETGVTQSPTHLIKTRGQQVTLRCSSQSGHNTVSWYQQALGQGPQFIFQYYREEENGRGNFPPRFSGLQFPNYSSELNVNALELDDSALYLCASSLASSGGAEQFFGPGTRLTVL.

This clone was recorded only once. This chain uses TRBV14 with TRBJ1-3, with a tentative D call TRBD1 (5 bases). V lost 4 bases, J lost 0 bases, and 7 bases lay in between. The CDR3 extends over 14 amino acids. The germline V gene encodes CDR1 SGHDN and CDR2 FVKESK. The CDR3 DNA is TGTGCCAGCAGCCGACAGAGCTCTGGAAACACCATATATTTT. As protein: CASSRQSSGNTIYF.

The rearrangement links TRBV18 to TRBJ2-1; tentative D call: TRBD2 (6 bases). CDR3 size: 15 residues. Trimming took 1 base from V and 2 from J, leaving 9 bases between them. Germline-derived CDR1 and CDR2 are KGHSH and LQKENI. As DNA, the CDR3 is TGTGCCAGCTCACCACTAGCGGCCGCCTACAATGAGCAGTTCTTC. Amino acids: CASSPLAAAYNEQFF.

The DNA for the CDR3 is TGCGCCAGCAGACCGGGACTGGCGAACACCGGGGAGCTGTTTTTT. This translates into CASRPGLANTGELFF. V and J are TRBV10-2 and TRBJ2-2, with D maybe TRBD2 (6 bases). The CDR3 length is 15 residues. CDR1 WSHSY and CDR2 SAAADI come from the germline V gene. The V end was cut by 6 bases, the J end by 0 bases, with 11 bases between.

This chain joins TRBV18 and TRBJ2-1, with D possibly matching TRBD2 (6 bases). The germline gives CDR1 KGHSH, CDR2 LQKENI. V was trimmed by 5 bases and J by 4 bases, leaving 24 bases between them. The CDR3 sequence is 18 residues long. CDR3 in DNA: TGTGCCAGCTCATCACTCTCCCCGGGAGTGTTTGAGTACAATGAGCAGTTCTTC. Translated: CASSSLSPGVFEYNEQFF.

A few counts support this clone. CDR3 DNA: TGTGCCAGCAGGGACAGGGGCTCTGGCTATGGCTACACCTTC. Translation: CASRDRGSGYGYTF. This chain joins TRBV2 and TRBJ1-2; 9 bases align to TRBD1. Trimming at V came to 6 bases and at J to 4 bases, leaving 6 bases not matched to a gene. Germline V gene lookup returns CDR1 SNHLY and CDR2 FYNNEI. This CDR3 is built from 14 residues.